This TCR beta chain was captured by sequencing in a study of blood T cell repertoires in COVID-19. The protocol was immunoSEQ multiplex PCR, while the TCRdb copy is restricted to in-frame clones and leaves out a portion. Altogether approximately 300,000 clones are present, around 89% being singletons, with the ten largest covering roughly 6.7%. V was trimmed by 0 bases and J by 6 bases, leaving 13 bases between them. This CDR3 comprises 16 residues. Germline lookup yields CDR1 SGHRS and CDR2 YFSETQ. The rearrangement links TRBV5-1 to TRBJ1-6; D perhaps matches TRBD1 (6 bases). Sequencing was carried out using peripheral blood. The receptor comes from a young man who had recovered from COVID-19. This CDR3 is CASSLGGGAGNSPLHF. The DNA for the CDR3 is TGCGCCAGCAGCTTGGGCGGGGGCGCGGGTAATTCACCCCTCCACTTT.